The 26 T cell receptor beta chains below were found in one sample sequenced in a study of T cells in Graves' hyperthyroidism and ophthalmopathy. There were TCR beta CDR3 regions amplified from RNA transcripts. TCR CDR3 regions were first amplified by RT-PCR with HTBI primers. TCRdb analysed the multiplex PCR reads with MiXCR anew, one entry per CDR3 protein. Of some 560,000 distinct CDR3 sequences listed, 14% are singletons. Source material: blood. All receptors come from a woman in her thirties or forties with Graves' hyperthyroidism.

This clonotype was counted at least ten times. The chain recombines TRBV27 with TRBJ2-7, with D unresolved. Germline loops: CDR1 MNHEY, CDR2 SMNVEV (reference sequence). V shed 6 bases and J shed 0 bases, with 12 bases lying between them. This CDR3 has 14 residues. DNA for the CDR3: TGTGCCAGCAGGGCTGTGGCGTACTCCTACGAGCAGTACTTC. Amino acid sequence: CASRAVAYSYEQYF.

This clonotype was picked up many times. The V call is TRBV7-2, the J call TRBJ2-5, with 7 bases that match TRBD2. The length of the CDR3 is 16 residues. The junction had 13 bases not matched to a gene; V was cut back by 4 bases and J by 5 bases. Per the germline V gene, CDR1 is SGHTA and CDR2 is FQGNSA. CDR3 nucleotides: TGTGCCAGCAGCTCCCACCCCGGCGGGGGTACGGAGACCCAGTACTTC. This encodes CASSSHPGGGTETQYF. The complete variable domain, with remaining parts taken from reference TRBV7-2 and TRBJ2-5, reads GAGVSQSPSNKVTEKGKDVELRCDPISGHTALYWYRQSLGQGLEFLIYFQGNSAPDKSGLPSDRFSAERTGGSVSTLTIQRTQQEDSAVYLCASSSHPGGGTETQYFGPGTRLLVL.

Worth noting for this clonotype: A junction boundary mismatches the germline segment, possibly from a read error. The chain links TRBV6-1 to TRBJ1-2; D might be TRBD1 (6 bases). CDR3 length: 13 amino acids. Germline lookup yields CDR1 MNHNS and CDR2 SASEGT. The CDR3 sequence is CAGSGTGSDGYTF. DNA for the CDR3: TGTGCCGGCAGCGGAACAGGGTCGGATGGCTACACCTTC.

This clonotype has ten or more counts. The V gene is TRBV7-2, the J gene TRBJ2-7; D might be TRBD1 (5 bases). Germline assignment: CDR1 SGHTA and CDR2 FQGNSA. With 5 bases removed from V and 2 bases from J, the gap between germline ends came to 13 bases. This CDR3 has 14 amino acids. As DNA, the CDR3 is TGTGCCAGCAGCGCCTCGACAGTTACCTACGAGCAGTACTTC. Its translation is CASSASTVTYEQYF.

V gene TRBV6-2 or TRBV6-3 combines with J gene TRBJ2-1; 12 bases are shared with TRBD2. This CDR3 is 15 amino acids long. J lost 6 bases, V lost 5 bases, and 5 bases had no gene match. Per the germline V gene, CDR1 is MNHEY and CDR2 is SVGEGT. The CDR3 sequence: CASSALAGGVNEQFF. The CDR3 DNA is TGTGCCAGCAGTGCACTAGCGGGAGGAGTCAATGAGCAGTTCTTC.

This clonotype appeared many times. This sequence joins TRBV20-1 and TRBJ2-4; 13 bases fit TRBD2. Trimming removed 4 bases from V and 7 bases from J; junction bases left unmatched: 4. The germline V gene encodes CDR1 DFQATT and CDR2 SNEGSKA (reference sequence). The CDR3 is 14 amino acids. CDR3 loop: CSATGLAGLNIQYF. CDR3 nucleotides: TGCAGTGCTACGGGACTAGCGGGACTCAACATTCAGTACTTC.

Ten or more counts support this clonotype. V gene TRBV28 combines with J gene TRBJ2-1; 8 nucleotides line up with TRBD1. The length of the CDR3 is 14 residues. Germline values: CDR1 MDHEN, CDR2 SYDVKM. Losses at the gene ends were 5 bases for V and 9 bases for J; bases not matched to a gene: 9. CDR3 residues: CASSPGQGPGEQFF. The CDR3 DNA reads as TGTGCCAGCAGTCCAGGACAGGGTCCAGGTGAGCAGTTCTTC.

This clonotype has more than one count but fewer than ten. The CDR3 here is CAWSVGTGVKGSSYNSPLHF. CDR3 nucleotide sequence: TGTGCCTGGAGTGTCGGGACAGGGGTAAAGGGAAGCTCCTATAATTCACCCCTCCACTTT. This sequence joins TRBV30 and TRBJ1-6; TRBD1 agrees at 10 bases. The CDR3 spans 20 residues. Germline V lookup: CDR1 GTSNPN, CDR2 SVGIG (reference sequence). V was clipped by 0 bases and J by 0 bases; unmatched bases: 11.

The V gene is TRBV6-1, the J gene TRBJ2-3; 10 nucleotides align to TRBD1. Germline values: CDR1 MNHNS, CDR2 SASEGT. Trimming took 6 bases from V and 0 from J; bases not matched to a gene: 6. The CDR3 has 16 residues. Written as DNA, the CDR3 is TGTGCCAGCAGCAAAAGACAGGGGGCCAGCACAGATACGCAGTATTTT. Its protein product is CASSKRQGASTDTQYF.

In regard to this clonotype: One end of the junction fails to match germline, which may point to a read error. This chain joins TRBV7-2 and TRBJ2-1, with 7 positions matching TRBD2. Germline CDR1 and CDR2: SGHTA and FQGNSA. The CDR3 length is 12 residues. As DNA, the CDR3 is TGTGCCAACAGCTTAGCGGGTAATGAGCAGTTCTTC. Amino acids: CANSLAGNEQFF.

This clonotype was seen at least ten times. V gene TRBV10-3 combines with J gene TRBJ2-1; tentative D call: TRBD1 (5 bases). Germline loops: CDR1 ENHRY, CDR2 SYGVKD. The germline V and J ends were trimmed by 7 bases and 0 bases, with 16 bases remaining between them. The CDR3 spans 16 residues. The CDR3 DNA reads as TGTGCCATCACCCCTACAGGCCCGAGCTCCTACAATGAGCAGTTCTTC. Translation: CAITPTGPSSYNEQFF.

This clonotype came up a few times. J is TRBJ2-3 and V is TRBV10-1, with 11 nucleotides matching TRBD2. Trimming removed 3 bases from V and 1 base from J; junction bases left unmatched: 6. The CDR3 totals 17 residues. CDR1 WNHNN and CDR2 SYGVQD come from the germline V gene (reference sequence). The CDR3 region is CASSELAGVPGTDTQYF. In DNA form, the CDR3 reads TGCGCCAGCAGTGAACTAGCGGGAGTACCCGGCACAGATACGCAGTATTTT.

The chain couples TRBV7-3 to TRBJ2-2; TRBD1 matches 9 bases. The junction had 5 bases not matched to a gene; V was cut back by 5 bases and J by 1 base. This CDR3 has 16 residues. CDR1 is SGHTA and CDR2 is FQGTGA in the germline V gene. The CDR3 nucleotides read TGTGCCAGCAGCCCACAGGGGGCGGTGAACACCGGGGAGCTGTTTTTT. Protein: CASSPQGAVNTGELFF.

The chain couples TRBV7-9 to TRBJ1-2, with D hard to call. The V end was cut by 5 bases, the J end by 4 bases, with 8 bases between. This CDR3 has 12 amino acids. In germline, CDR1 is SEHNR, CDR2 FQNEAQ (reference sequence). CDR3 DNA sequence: TGTGCCAGCAGCCTTCTTTTCTATGGCTACACCTTC. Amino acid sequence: CASSLLFYGYTF.

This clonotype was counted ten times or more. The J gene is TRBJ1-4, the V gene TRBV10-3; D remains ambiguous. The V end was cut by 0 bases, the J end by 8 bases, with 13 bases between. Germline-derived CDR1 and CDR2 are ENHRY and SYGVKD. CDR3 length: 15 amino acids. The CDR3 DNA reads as TGTGCCATCAGTGAGTCGAGTGGGATTGGAGAAAAACTGTTTTTT. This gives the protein CAISESSGIGEKLFF.

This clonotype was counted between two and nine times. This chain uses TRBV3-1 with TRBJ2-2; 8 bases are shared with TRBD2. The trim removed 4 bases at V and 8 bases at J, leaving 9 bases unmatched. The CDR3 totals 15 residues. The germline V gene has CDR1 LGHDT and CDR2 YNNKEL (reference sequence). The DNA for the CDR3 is TGTGCCAGCAGCCCCCGGGGGGGGCATTTTGGGGAGCTGTTTTTT. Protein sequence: CASSPRGGHFGELFF.

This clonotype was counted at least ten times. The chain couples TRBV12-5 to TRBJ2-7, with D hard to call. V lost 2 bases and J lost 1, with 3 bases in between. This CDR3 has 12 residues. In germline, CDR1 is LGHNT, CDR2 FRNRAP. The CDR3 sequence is CASGLTSYEQYF. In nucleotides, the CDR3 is TGTGCTAGTGGTTTGACATCCTACGAGCAGTACTTC.

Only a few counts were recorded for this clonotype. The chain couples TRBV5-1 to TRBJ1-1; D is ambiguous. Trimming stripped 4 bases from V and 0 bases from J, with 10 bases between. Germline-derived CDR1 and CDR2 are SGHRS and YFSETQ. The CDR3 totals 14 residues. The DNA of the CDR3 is TGCGCCAGCAGCGCTGGACCGATGAACACTGAAGCTTTCTTT. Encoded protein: CASSAGPMNTEAFF.

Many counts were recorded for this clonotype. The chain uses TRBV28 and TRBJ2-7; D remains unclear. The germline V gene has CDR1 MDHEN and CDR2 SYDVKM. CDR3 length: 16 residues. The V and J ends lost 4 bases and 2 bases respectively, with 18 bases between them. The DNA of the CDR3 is TGTGCCAGCAGTTCTTACCCTGATCGACCCCCCTACGAGCAGTACTTC. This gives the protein CASSSYPDRPPYEQYF.

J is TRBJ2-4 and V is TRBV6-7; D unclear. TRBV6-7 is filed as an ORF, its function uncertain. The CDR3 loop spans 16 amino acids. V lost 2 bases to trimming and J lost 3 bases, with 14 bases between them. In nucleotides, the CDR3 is TGTGCCAGCAGTTACAGGGATTACTTAGTCAAAAACATTCAGTACTTC. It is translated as CASSYRDYLVKNIQYF.

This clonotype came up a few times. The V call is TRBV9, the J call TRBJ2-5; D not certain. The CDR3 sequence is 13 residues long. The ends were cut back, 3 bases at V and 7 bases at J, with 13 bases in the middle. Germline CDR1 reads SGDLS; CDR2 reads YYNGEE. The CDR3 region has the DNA TGTGCCAGCAGCGAGACGGTATTGGGGACCCAGTACTTC. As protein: CASSETVLGTQYF.

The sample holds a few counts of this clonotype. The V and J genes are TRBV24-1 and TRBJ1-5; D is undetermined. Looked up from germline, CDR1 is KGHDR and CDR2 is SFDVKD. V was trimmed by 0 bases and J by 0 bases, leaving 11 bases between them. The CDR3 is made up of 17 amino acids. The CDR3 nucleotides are TGTGCCACCAGTGATTTGTTGGGGTATAATAGCAATCAGCCCCAGCATTTT. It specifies CATSDLLGYNSNQPQHF.

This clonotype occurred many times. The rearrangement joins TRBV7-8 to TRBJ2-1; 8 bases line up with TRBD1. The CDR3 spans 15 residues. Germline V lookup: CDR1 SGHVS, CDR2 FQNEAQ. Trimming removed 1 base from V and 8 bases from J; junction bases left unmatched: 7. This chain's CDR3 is CASSLEDRVFDEQFF. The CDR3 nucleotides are TGTGCCAGCAGCTTAGAGGACAGGGTATTCGATGAGCAGTTCTTC.

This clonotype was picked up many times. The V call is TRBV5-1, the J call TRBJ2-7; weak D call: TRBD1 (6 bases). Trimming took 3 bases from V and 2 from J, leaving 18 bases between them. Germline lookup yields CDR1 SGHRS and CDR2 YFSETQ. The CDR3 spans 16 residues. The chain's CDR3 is CASSSSSGTRPYEQYF. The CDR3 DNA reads TGCGCCAGCAGCTCTTCCTCCGGGACAAGACCCTACGAGCAGTACTTC.

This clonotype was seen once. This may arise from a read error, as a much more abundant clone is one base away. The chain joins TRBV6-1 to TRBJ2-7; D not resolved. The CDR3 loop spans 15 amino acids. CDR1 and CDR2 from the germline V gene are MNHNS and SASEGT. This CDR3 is CASSRTTRESYERYF. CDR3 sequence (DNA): TGTGCCAGCAGCCGAACCACCAGAGAGTCCTACGAGCGGTACTTC.

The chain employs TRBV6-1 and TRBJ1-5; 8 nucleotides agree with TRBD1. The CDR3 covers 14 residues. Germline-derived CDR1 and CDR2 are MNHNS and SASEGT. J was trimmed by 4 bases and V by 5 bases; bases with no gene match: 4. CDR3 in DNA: TGTGCCAGCAGTCGGACAGGGAAAAATCAGCCCCAGCATTTT. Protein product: CASSRTGKNQPQHF.